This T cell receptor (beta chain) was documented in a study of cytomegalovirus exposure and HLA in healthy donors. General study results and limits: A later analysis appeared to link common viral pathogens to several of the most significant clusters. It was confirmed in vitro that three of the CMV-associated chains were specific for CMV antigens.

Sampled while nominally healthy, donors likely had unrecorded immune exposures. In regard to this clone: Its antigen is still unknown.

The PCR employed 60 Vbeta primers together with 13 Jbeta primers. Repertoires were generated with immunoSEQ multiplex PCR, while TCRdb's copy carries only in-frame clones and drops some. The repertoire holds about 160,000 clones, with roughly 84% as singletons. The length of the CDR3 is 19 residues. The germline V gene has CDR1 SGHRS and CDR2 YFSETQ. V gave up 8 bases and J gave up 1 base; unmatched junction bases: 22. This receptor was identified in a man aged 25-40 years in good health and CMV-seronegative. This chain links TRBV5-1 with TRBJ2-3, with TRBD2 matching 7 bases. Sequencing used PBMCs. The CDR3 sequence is CASQLEGGGDGAGTDTQYF. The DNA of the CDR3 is TGCGCCAGTCAATTGGAAGGTGGGGGGGATGGTGCGGGCACAGATACGCAGTATTTT.